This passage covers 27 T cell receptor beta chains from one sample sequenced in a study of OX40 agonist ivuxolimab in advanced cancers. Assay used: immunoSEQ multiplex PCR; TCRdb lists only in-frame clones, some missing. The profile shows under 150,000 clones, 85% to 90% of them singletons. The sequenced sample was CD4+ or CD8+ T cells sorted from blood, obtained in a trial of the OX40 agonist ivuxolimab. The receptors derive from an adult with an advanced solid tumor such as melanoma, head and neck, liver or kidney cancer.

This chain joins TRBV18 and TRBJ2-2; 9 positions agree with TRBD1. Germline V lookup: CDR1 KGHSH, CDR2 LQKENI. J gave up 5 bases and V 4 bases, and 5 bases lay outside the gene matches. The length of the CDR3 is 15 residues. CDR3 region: CASSQGQGYTGELFF. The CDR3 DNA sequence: TGTGCCAGCTCACAGGGACAGGGATATACCGGGGAGCTGTTTTTT.

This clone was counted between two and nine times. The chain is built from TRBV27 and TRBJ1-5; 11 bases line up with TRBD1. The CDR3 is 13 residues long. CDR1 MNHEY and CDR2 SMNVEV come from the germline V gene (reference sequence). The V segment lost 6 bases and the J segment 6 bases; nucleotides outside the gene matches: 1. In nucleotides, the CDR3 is TGTGCCAGCAGAGGACAGGGGGCTCAGCCCCAGCATTTT. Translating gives CASRGQGAQPQHF.

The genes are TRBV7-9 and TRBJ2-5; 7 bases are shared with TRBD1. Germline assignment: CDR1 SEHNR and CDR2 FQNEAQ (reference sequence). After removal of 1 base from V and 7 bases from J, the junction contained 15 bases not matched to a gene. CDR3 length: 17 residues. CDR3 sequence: CASSLGRQGVLTGTQYF. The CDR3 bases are TGTGCCAGCAGCTTAGGCCGACAGGGCGTACTGACCGGGACCCAGTACTTC.

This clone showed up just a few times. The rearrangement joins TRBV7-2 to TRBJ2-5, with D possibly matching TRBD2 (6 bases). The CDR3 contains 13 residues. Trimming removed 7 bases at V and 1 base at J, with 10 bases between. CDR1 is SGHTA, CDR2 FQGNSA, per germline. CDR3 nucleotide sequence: TGTGCCAGCACCGGCGGGGCCCAAGAGACCCAGTACTTC. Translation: CASTGGAQETQYF.

As DNA, the CDR3 is TGTGCCAGCAGCTTGCAGGGGGGAACGTCCACAGATACGCAGTATTTT. Translated: CASSLQGGTSTDTQYF. The rearrangement joins TRBV7-2 to TRBJ2-3, with a possible D match to TRBD1 (7 bases). Trimming removed 3 bases at V and 2 bases at J, with 15 bases between. Germline CDR1 and CDR2: SGHTA and FQGNSA. The CDR3 covers 16 residues.

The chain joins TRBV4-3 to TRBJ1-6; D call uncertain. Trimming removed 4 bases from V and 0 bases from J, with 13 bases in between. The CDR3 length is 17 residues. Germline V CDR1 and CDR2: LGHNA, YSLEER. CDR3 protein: CASSLSIRSSYNSPLHF. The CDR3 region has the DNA TGCGCCAGCAGCCTTTCTATCAGGAGCTCCTATAATTCACCCCTCCACTTT.

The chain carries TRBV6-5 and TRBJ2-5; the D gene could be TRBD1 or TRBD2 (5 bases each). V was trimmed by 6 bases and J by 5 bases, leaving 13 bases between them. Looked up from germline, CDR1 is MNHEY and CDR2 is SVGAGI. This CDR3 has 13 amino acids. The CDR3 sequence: CASRPTWGETQYF. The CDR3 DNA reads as TGTGCCAGCAGACCCACGTGGGGGGAGACCCAGTACTTC.

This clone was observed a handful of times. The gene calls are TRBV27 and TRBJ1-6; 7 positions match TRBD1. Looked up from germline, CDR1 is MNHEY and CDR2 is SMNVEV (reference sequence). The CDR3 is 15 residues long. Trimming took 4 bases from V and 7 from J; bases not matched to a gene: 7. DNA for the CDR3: TGTGCCAGCAGTTCCTCCGGGACAGCGAATTCACCCCTCCACTTT. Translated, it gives CASSSSGTANSPLHF.

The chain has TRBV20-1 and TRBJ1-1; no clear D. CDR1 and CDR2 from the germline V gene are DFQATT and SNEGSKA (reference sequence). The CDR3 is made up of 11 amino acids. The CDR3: CAEAGNTEAFF. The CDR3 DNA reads TGCGCCGAAGCGGGGAACACTGAAGCTTTCTTT.

In DNA, the CDR3 is TGTGCCACCTCCTCTAAAGGACCTAGCGGGGGGCTGAACACCGGGGAGCTGTTTTTT. It specifies CATSSKGPSGGLNTGELFF. The chain employs TRBV19 and TRBJ2-2, with TRBD2 matching 11 bases. V lost 10 bases to trimming and J lost 1 base; unmatched junction nucleotides: 17. CDR1 and CDR2 (germline): LNHDA, SQIVND (reference sequence). This CDR3 is built from 19 residues.

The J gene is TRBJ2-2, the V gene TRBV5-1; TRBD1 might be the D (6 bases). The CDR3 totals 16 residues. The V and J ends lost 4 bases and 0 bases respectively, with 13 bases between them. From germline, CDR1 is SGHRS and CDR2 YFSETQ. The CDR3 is CASSPQGPSNTGELFF. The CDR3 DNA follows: TGCGCCAGCAGCCCCCAGGGGCCCTCGAACACCGGGGAGCTGTTTTTT.

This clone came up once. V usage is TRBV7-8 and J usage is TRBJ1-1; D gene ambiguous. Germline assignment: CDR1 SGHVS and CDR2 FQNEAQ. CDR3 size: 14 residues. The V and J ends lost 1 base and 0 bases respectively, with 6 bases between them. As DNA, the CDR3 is TGTGCCAGCAGCTTAGGACGGTTGAACACTGAAGCTTTCTTT. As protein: CASSLGRLNTEAFF.

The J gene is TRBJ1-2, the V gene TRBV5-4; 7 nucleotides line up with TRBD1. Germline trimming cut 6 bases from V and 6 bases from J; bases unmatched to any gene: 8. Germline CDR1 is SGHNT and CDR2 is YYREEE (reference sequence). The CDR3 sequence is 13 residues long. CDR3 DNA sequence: TGTGCCAGCAACTTACAGGGGAGAGATGGCTACACCTTC. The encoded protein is CASNLQGRDGYTF.

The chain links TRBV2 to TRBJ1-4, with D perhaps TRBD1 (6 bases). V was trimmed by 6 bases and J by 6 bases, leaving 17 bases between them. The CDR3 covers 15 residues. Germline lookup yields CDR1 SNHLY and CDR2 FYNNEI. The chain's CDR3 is CASSPDQGRHEKLFF. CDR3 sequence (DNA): TGTGCCAGCAGCCCTGACCAGGGGCGACATGAAAAACTGTTTTTT.

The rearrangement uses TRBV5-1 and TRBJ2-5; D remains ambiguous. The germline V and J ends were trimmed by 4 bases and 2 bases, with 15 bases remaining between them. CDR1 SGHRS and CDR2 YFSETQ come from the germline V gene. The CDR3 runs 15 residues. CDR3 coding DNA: TGCGCCAGCAGCCCAGGCCTGGGCCGACAAGAGACCCAGTACTTC. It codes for CASSPGLGRQETQYF. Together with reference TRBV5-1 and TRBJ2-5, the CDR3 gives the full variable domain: KAGVTQTPRYLIKTRGQQVTLSCSPISGHRSVSWYQQTPGQGLQFLFEYFSETQRNKGNFPGRFSGRQFSNSRSEMNVSTLELGDSALYLCASSPGLGRQETQYFGPGTRLLVL.

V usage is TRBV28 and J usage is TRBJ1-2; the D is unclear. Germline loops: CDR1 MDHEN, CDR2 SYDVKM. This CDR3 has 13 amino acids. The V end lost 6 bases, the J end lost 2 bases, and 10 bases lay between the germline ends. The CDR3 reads CASSLDGNYGYTF. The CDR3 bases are TGTGCCAGCAGCTTGGACGGGAACTATGGCTACACCTTC.

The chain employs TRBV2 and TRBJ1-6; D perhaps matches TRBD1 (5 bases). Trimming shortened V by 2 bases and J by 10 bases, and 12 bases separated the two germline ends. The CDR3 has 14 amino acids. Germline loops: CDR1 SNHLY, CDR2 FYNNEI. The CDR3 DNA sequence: TGTGCCAGCAGTGAACAGGGAGGGCAGTCACCCCTCCACTTT. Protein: CASSEQGGQSPLHF.

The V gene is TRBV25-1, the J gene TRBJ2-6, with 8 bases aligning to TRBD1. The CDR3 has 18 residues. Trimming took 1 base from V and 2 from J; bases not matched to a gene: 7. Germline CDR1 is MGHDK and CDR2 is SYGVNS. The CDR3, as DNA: TGTGCCAGCAGTGAATTAGGGGACAGGCATGCTGGGGCCAACGTCCTGACTTTC. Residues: CASSELGDRHAGANVLTF.

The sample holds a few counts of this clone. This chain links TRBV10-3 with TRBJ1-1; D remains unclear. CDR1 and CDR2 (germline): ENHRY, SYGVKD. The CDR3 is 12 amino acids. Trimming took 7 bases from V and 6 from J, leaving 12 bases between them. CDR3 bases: TGTGCCATCAAGGAGGGTGGGCCTGAAGCTTTCTTT. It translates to CAIKEGGPEAFF.

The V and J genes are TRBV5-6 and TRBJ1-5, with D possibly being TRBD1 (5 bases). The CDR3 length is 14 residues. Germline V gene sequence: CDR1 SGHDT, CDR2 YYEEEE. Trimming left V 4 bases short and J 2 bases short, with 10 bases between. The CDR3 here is CASSPGVGNQPQHF. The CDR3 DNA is TGTGCCAGCAGCCCGGGGGTGGGCAATCAGCCCCAGCATTTT.

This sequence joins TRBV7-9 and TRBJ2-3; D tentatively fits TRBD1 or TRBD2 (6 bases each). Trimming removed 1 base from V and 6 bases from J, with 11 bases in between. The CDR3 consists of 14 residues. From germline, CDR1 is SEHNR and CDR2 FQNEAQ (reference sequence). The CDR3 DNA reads TGTGCCAGCAGCTTAGGAATGGGGGGCGATACGCAGTATTTT. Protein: CASSLGMGGDTQYF. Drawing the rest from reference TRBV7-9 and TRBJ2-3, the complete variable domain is DTGVSQNPRHKITKRGQNVTFRCDPISEHNRLYWYRQTLGQGPEFLTYFQNEAQLEKSRLLSDRFSAERPKGSFSTLEIQRTEQGDSAMYLCASSLGMGGDTQYFGPGTRLTVL.

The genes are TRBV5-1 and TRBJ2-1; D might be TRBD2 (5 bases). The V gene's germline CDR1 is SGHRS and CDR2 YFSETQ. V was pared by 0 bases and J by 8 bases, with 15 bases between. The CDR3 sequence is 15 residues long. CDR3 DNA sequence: TGCGCCAGCAGCTTGGCCCCCTCGATGGAGGATGAGCAGTTCTTC. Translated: CASSLAPSMEDEQFF.

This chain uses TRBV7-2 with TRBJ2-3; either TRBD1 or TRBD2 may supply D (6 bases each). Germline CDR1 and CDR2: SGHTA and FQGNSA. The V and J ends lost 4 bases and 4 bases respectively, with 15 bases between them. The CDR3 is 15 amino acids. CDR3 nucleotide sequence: TGTGCCAGCAGCTCGGTCGGGGGCCCCCCAGATACGCAGTATTTT. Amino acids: CASSSVGGPPDTQYF.

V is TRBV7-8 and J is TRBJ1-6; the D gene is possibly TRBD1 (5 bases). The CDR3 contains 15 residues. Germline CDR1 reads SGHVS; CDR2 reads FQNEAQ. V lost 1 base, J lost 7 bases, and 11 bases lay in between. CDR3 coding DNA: TGTGCCAGCAGCTTAGGGGCAGGGTGGAATTCACCCCTCCACTTT. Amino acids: CASSLGAGWNSPLHF.

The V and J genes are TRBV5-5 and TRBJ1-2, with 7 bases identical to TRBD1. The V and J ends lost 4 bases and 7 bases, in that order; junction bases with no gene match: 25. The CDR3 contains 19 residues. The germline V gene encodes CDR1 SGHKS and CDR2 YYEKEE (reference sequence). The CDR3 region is CASSPGTATYLPFLGGYTF. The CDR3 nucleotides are TGTGCCAGCAGCCCCGGGACAGCTACATACCTACCTTTTTTGGGTGGCTACACCTTC.

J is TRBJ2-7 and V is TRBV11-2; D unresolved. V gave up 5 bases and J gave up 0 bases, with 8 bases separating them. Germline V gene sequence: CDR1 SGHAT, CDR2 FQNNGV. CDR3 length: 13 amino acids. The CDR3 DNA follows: TGTGCCAGCAGCCCCGTAAGCTCCTACGAGCAGTACTTC. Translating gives CASSPVSSYEQYF.

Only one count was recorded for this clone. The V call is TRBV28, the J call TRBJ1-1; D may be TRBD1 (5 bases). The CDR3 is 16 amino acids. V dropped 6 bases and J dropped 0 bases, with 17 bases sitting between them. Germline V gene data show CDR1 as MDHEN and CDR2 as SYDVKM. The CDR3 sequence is CASSRRTSVMNTEAFF. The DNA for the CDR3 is TGTGCCAGCAGCCGTAGGACAAGCGTTATGAACACTGAAGCTTTCTTT.